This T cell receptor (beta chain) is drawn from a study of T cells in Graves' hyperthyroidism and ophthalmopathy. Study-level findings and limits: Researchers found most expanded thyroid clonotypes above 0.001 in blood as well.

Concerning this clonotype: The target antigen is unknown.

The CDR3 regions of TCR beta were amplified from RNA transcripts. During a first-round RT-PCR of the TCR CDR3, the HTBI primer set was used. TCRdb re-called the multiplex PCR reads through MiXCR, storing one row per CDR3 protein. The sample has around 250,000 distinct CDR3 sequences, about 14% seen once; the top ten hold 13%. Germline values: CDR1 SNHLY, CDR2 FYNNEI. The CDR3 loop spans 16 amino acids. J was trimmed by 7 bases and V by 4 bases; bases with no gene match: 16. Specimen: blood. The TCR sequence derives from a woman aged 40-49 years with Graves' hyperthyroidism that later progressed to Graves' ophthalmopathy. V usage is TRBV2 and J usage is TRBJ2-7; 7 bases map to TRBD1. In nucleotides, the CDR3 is TGTGCCAGCAGTGGGCCTAGGACAGGTTTTAGAATAGAGCAGTACTTC. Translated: CASSGPRTGFRIEQYF. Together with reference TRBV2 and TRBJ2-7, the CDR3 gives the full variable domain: EPEVTQTPSHQVTQMGQEVILRCVPISNHLYFYWYRQILGQKVEFLVSFYNNEISEKSEIFDDQFSVERPDGSNFTLKIRSTKLEDSAMYFCASSGPRTGFRIEQYFGPGTRLTVT.